Listed here are 12 T cell receptor beta chains from one sample, sequenced in a study of T cells after yellow fever vaccination. TCRdb reprocessed the 5' RACE reads via MiXCR and lists one record per CDR3 protein. The sample has some 110,000 distinct CDR3 sequences, about 7.2% seen once. The sample consisted of CD4+ T cells sorted from PBMCs, taken approximately 40 days after the first yellow fever vaccination. The receptors were sampled from a man younger than 30 who received the YFV17D yellow fever vaccine.

At least ten counts were recorded for this clonotype. The chain uses TRBV6-5 and TRBJ2-6; TRBD1 agrees at 9 bases. V was pared by 4 bases and J by 6 bases, with 13 bases of the junction left unmatched. CDR1 is MNHEY, CDR2 SVGAGI, per germline. The CDR3 is 18 residues long. CDR3 nucleotides: TGTGCCAGCAGTTTTATGACAGGGGGTGATTTGCTGGCCAACGTCCTGACTTTC. Its protein product is CASSFMTGGDLLANVLTF.

This clonotype was detected ten times or more. This sequence joins TRBV7-2 and TRBJ2-7; perhaps TRBD1 as D (6 bases). The CDR3 runs to 13 residues. V lost 5 bases and J lost 4, with 12 bases in between. Germline V gene sequence: CDR1 SGHTA, CDR2 FQGNSA. The CDR3 is CASSDRGGYEQYF. For the CDR3, the DNA is TGTGCCAGCAGCGACCGAGGGGGTTACGAGCAGTACTTC.

Concerning this clonotype: With a much larger clone just one base away, this may be a read error. The J gene is TRBJ2-7, the V gene TRBV18; no reliable D call. V was clipped by 2 bases and J by 7 bases, with 15 bases between them. The germline V gene encodes CDR1 KGHSH and CDR2 LQKENI. CDR3 length equals 14 residues. Written as DNA, the CDR3 is TGTGCCAGCTCACCAGGTCATAGCTACACGGAGCAGTACTTC. This translates into CASSPGHSYTEQYF.

This clonotype was detected many times. V usage is TRBV6-1 and J usage is TRBJ1-5, with 7 bases that match TRBD1. V was clipped by 8 bases and J by 2 bases; unmatched bases: 12. CDR1 is MNHNS and CDR2 is SASEGT in the germline V gene. The CDR3 spans 16 residues. In nucleotides, the CDR3 is TGTGCCAGCGGGGGGAACAGGGGAACGGGCAATCAGCCCCAGCATTTT. It specifies CASGGNRGTGNQPQHF.

This clonotype was seen ten or more times. The chain uses TRBV7-2 and TRBJ2-3; D may be TRBD2 (6 bases). With 4 bases removed from V and 5 bases from J, the gap between germline ends came to 16 bases. This CDR3 spans 15 amino acids. Germline V CDR1 and CDR2: SGHTA, FQGNSA. CDR3 sequence: CASSSRQGGEDTQYF. The CDR3 region has the DNA TGTGCCAGCAGCTCCCGGCAGGGAGGTGAAGATACGCAGTATTTT.

There are a few counts of this clonotype. The CDR3 is CATKKGDALGEQFF. CDR3 DNA sequence: TGTGCCACCAAGAAGGGGGACGCCTTAGGGGAGCAGTTCTTC. The chain couples TRBV27 to TRBJ2-1; weak D call: TRBD1 (6 bases). There are 14 residues in the CDR3. CDR1 and CDR2 from the germline V gene are MNHEY and SMNVEV (reference sequence). V lost 10 bases and J lost 10, with 23 bases in between.

This clonotype was recorded many times. V usage is TRBV10-1 and J usage is TRBJ1-1; D is possibly TRBD1 (5 bases). Germline values: CDR1 WNHNN, CDR2 SYGVQD (reference sequence). V lost 6 bases and J 6 bases, leaving 20 bases between the germline ends. The CDR3 has 15 amino acids. CDR3 DNA: TGCGCCAGCAGCCTTCCCGGGGCCAGGAGCTCTGAAGCTTTCTTT. Residues: CASSLPGARSSEAFF.

At least ten counts were recorded for this clonotype. V usage is TRBV7-9 and J usage is TRBJ2-7; D remains unclear. The CDR3 covers 13 residues. Germline V gives CDR1 SEHNR, CDR2 FQNEAQ (reference sequence). Trimming shortened V by 2 bases and J by 6 bases, and 11 bases separated the two germline ends. The CDR3 DNA reads TGTGCCAGCAGCTTACCAGTCGTTGGCGAGCAGTACTTC. Protein product: CASSLPVVGEQYF.

The table lists this clonotype with many counts. The V gene is TRBV5-5, the J gene TRBJ2-7, with TRBD1 as a possible D gene (6 bases). Germline CDR1 and CDR2: SGHKS and YYEKEE (reference sequence). This CDR3 spans 15 amino acids. Trimming left V 3 bases short and J 0 bases short, with 13 bases between. The CDR3 DNA sequence: TGTGCCAGCAGCTCTAACCCACAGGGCTCCTACGAGCAGTACTTC. Translated, it gives CASSSNPQGSYEQYF. The full variable domain, rest sourced from reference TRBV5-5 and TRBJ2-7, is DAGVTQSPTHLIKTRGQQVTLRCSPISGHKSVSWYQQVLGQGPQFIFQYYEKEERGRGNFPDRFSARQFPNYSSELNVNALLLGDSALYLCASSSNPQGSYEQYFGPGTRLTVT.

This clonotype was seen repeatedly, ten times or more. The chain has TRBV5-1 and TRBJ1-2, with 10 positions matching TRBD1. CDR1 is SGHRS and CDR2 is YFSETQ in the germline V gene. This CDR3 is 15 amino acids long. The J segment lost 3 bases and the V segment lost 4 bases, leaving 6 bases of the junction unmatched. The CDR3 DNA sequence: TGCGCCAGCAGCCTTCGACAGGGGGCCGACTATGGCTACACCTTC. The encoded protein is CASSLRQGADYGYTF.

This clonotype was counted between two and nine times. This may arise from a read error, as a much more abundant clone is one base away. The rearrangement links TRBV20-1 to TRBJ2-7, with D possibly matching TRBD2 (6 bases). The V and J ends lost 1 base and 7 bases respectively, with 14 bases between them. Germline CDR1 and CDR2: DFQATT and SNEGSKA (reference sequence). The CDR3 has 13 residues. Here the CDR3 reads CSARAYGTGEQYV. In nucleotides, the CDR3 is TGCAGTGCTAGAGCTTATGGGACTGGGGAGCAGTACGTC.

There are many counts of this clonotype. Written as DNA, the CDR3 is TGTGCCAGCAGCACGAGCAGGGGCTCTGGAAACACCATATATTTT. This sequence encodes CASSTSRGSGNTIYF. The chain has TRBV5-5 and TRBJ1-3; TRBD1 might be the D (6 bases). The CDR3 covers 15 residues. The V gene lost 4 bases and the J gene lost 0 bases, with 11 bases spanning the gap. Germline assignment: CDR1 SGHKS and CDR2 YYEKEE (reference sequence). The full variable domain, rest sourced from reference TRBV5-5 and TRBJ1-3, is DAGVTQSPTHLIKTRGQQVTLRCSPISGHKSVSWYQQVLGQGPQFIFQYYEKEERGRGNFPDRFSARQFPNYSSELNVNALLLGDSALYLCASSTSRGSGNTIYFGEGSWLTVV.